This T cell receptor beta chain was sequenced for a study of cytomegalovirus exposure and HLA in healthy donors. Study-wide findings and caveats: The classifier reportedly diagnosed cytomegalovirus status with high sensitivity and specificity. In an earlier analysis, in approximately 570 donors, most V segments appeared productive either ~87% or ~30% of the time. From TCR beta sequences, most subjects' HLA-A and HLA-B alleles were reportedly predicted accurately.

Germline CDR1 PRHDT, CDR2 FYEKMQ (reference sequence). V was pared by 4 bases and J by 5 bases, with 9 bases of the junction left unmatched. This CDR3 is 16 amino acids long. PCR primers comprised 60 Vbeta and 13 Jbeta primers. The repertoire was sequenced with immunoSEQ multiplex PCR; TCRdb's copy has only in-frame clones and lacks some. There are around 200,000 clones in the sample, with about 1.1% held by the top ten. Worth noting for this clone: Its antigen is still unknown.

The sequence came from a girl aged 2 to 9 in good health and CMV-seropositive. The V call is TRBV13, the J call TRBJ1-4, with 8 bases identical to TRBD1. The sequenced sample was PBMCs. CDR3 region: CASSSLGRGQNEKLFF. The CDR3 DNA reads as TGTGCCAGCAGCTCATTAGGCAGGGGGCAGAATGAAAAACTGTTTTTT.